This TCR beta chain derives from a study of shared clonotypes between healthy human individuals. Turning to the study itself: Researchers assigned three CD4 naive, three CD4 memory, two CD8 naive and one CD8 memory plate to each donor. Findings and limits, study-wide: What rarefaction showed was incomplete sorted-subset sequencing despite large depth.

Turning to this clone: The antigen remains undetermined.

The authors distributed each subset's genomic DNA evenly over several immunoSEQ plates. Method: immunoSEQ multiplex PCR; TCRdb's copy keeps in-frame clones and lacks some. This sample has over a million clones, with around 95% found just once. This CDR3 has 16 amino acids. V dropped 4 bases and J dropped 10; count of bases not matched to a gene: 12. Germline V CDR1 and CDR2: SGHVS, FQNEAQ. This receptor was obtained from a man under 40 in good health. The chain combines TRBV7-8 with TRBJ2-1; 11 bases agree with TRBD2. Sequencing was done on a sample of naive CD4+ T cells sorted from blood. Subset specified: CD45RA+ positively selected. The CDR3 loop is CASSSGQGLAATEQFF. CDR3 coding DNA: TGTGCCAGCAGCTCCGGACAGGGACTAGCGGCGACCGAGCAGTTCTTC.